The clone carrying this TCR beta chain was detected only a few times. The target antigen is unknown. This sample was included in a study of T cells after yellow fever vaccination. Study-wide findings and caveats: CD4 and CD8 compartments shared a small share of clonotypes. Abundant clonotypes from the bulk population could have been carried over as contaminants into FACS-sorted repertoires. Although the secondary response was weaker, it peaked faster, at day 5 versus 15.

CDR3 size: 14 residues. Germline-derived CDR1 and CDR2 are SGHRS and YFSETQ. The germline V and J ends were trimmed by 4 bases and 0 bases, with 8 bases remaining between them. TCRdb used MiXCR to reprocess the 5' RACE reads, holding one entry per CDR3 protein. The data contain hundreds of thousands of distinct CDR3 sequences, 12% of them seen just once; the ten biggest clones take up 14% to 15%. The chain is built from TRBV5-1 and TRBJ1-3; D gene unclear. This clonotype was sampled from a young man who received the YFV17D yellow fever vaccine. The sequences come from PBMCs, collected on the day of the yellow fever booster vaccination. CDR3 residues: CASSNTFSGNTIYF. The DNA of the CDR3 is TGCGCCAGCAGCAACACGTTCTCTGGAAACACCATATATTTT.